This T cell receptor beta chain was captured in a study of T-cell reconstitution after alpha-beta-depleted transplantation in children. In its sample, this clonotype was seen many times. Losses at the gene ends were 2 bases for V and 8 bases for J; bases not matched to a gene: 8. The CDR3 spans 15 residues. CDR1 SGHRS and CDR2 YFSETQ come from the germline V gene. Researchers prepared the TCRbeta library using unique molecular identifiers, the study reports. MiXCR, applied by TCRdb to the PCR reads, yields one record per CDR3 protein. The data hold some 830,000 distinct CDR3 sequences, with about 15% observed a single time.

The starting material was PBMCs, mostly from graft donor cells, obtained 360 days after TCRalphabeta/CD19-depleted stem cell transplant. The sequence was collected from a male patient younger than 18 who had a stem cell transplant for acute lymphoblastic leukemia, so the T cells may come from the graft donor. V is TRBV5-1 and J is TRBJ2-1, with 9 bases identical to TRBD1. In nucleotides, the CDR3 is TGCGCCAGCAGCTTACGGGACAGGGTCCCGGATGAGCAGTTCTTC. Its protein product is CASSLRDRVPDEQFF.